This record looks at one T cell receptor (beta chain) sequence and its context. Its antigen is not known. A multiplex PCR was run with 60 Vbeta primers and 13 Jbeta primers. TCRdb's table, derived via immunoSEQ multiplex PCR, lists solely in-frame clones and lacks some. The table has about 150,000 clones, over 65% seen once. At collection, donors were nominally healthy, but unrecorded immune exposures were probable. This entry belongs to a study of cytomegalovirus exposure and HLA in healthy donors. General study results and limits: Cytomegalovirus-associated status was assigned to about 180 TCR beta chains. Using a false discovery rate of 0.05, a later analysis showed that fewer than 20,000 TCR beta sequences were associated with HLA alleles. Per a prior analysis, the majority of TCR beta V segments were productive roughly 87% or roughly 30% of the time.

The receptor was derived from a middle-aged woman in good health and CMV-seronegative. The sequencing input was PBMCs.

In DNA, the CDR3 is TGTGCCAGCAGCGGCGGGGCAAGCTCCTACAATGAGCAGTTCTTC. Its translation: CASSGGASSYNEQFF. The J gene is TRBJ2-1, the V gene TRBV5-6; D is possibly TRBD2 (6 bases). Per the germline V gene, CDR1 is SGHDT and CDR2 is YYEEEE. Trimming removed 4 bases at V and 0 bases at J, with 11 bases between. This CDR3 region has 15 residues. Full variable domain (outside the CDR3, taken from reference TRBV5-6 and TRBJ2-1): DAGVTQSPTHLIKTRGQQVTLRCSPKSGHDTVSWYQQALGQGPQFIFQYYEEEERQRGNFPDRFSGHQFPNYSSELNVNALLLGDSALYLCASSGGASSYNEQFFGPGTRLTVL.